This T cell receptor (beta chain) emerged from a study of blood T cell repertoires in COVID-19. In the study overall: Samples came from the United States, Italy and Spain, spanning acute and convalescent COVID-19.

Per the original data handling: Estimated nucleated cell counts came from reference gene primer amplification. Data came from immunoSEQ multiplex PCR; TCRdb stores just in-frame clones and leaves some out. V and J calls and clone size are given by that table; D and trimming were obtained from the DNA. The repertoire holds 100,000 to 150,000 clones, with 85% to 90% as singletons. The germline gives CDR1 SGDLS, CDR2 YYNGEE. The ends lost 2 bases at V and 3 bases at J; junction bases unmatched: 15. There are 18 residues in the CDR3. Sequenced: peripheral blood. This chain connects TRBV9 to TRBJ2-7; 9 bases align to TRBD1. The sequence was collected from a woman over 75 with COVID-19, enrolled during active disease. The DNA for the CDR3 is TGTGCCAGCAGCGTCAGTGCCGGACCGGGACAGGGAAACTACGAGCAGTACTTC. This sequence encodes CASSVSAGPGQGNYEQYF.